The clone carrying this T cell receptor beta chain was counted only a few times. Isolated PBMCs totaled at least 6 million in each sample. A second PCR, run for about 7 to 11 cycles, used a sample-barcoded 5' primer plus a J-beta primer mix. MiXCR was run by TCRdb on the 5' RACE reads, yielding one entry per CDR3 protein. The sample has fewer than 2,000,000 distinct CDR3 sequences, roughly a third seen once. The sample belongs to a study of blood T cells in healthy people across ages. Sequencing was performed on blood. The sequence derives from a woman aged 25 to 39 in good health.

CDR3 coding DNA: TGCGCCAGCAGCGTCGACCGACTAATGTTAGACCAGTACTTC. As protein: CASSVDRLMLDQYF. The chain joins TRBV5-1 to TRBJ2-5; D perhaps matches TRBD2 (5 bases). This CDR3 is 14 amino acids long. V lost 4 bases, J lost 10 bases, and 20 bases lay in between. Germline CDR1 and CDR2: SGHRS and YFSETQ.